The 2 T cell receptor beta chains below all came from one sample that was sequenced in a study of blood T cell repertoires in COVID-19. Method: immunoSEQ multiplex PCR; TCRdb's copy keeps in-frame clones and lacks some. The data hold about 64,000 clones, with approximately 92% observed a single time. The specimen sequenced was peripheral blood. Source of these receptors: a woman aged 80 or over with active COVID-19.

The rearrangement joins TRBV27 to TRBJ1-2; TRBD1 is a possible D gene (6 bases). The CDR3 totals 11 residues. CDR1 is MNHEY, CDR2 SMNVEV, per germline (reference sequence). V was clipped by 11 bases and J by 4 bases, with 11 bases between them. The CDR3, as DNA: TGTGCCGCGGGGGACATCTATGGCTACACCTTC. This translates into CAAGDIYGYTF.

The rearrangement joins TRBV6-4 to TRBJ2-1, with 7 nucleotides matching TRBD1. CDR1 is MRHNA and CDR2 is SNTAGT in the germline V gene. V was clipped by 4 bases and J by 2 bases; unmatched bases: 5. The CDR3 spans 15 residues. For the CDR3, the DNA is TGTGCCAGCAGTGGCTCGGGACAGACCTACAATGAGCAGTTCTTC. This sequence encodes CASSGSGQTYNEQFF.